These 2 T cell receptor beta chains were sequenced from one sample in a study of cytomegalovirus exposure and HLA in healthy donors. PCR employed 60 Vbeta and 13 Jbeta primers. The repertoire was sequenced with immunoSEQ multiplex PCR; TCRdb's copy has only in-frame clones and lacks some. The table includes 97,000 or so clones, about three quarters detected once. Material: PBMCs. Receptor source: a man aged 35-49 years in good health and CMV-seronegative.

The CDR3 region is CASTPGVSAEAFF. CDR3 sequence (DNA): TGTGCCAGCACTCCCGGGGTAAGCGCTGAAGCTTTCTTT. V usage is TRBV28 and J usage is TRBJ1-1; D is undetermined. The germline V gene encodes CDR1 MDHEN and CDR2 SYDVKM. This CDR3 has 13 amino acids. Trimming stripped 7 bases from V and 6 bases from J, with 15 bases between.

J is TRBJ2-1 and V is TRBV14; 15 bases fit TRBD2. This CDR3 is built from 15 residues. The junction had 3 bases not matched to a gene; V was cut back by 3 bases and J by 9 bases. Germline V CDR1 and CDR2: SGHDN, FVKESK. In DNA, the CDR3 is TGTGCCAGCAGCCAGGGACTAGCGGGGGGCCTTGAGCAGTTCTTC. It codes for CASSQGLAGGLEQFF.